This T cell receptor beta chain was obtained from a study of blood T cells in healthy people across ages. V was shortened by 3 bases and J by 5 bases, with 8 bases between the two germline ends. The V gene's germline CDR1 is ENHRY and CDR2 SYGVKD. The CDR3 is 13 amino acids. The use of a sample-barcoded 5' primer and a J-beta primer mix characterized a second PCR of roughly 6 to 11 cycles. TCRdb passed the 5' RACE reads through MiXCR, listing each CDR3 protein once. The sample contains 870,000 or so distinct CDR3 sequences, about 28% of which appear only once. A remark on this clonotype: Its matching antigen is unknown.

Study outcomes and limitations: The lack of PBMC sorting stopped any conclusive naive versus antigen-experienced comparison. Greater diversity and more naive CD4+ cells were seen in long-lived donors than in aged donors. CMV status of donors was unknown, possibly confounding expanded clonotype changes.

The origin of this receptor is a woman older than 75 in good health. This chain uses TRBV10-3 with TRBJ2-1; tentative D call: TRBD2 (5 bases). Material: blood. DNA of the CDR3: TGTGCCATCAGTGAACTAGGTGACAATGAGCAGTTCTTC. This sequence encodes CAISELGDNEQFF.